This T cell receptor (beta chain) was sequenced in a study of OX40 agonist ivuxolimab in advanced cancers. Study as a whole: Treatment received earlier with anti-PD-1, anti-PD-L1 or anti-CTLA-4 agents was allowed, and more than 30% had some. The study, taken as a whole, reports: Which antigen the expanded peripheral T cells recognized is unknown.

Note on this clone: Its target is not known.

Profiled with immunoSEQ multiplex PCR; TCRdb holds only in-frame clones, not every one. The table lists around 84,000 clones, 92% of them singletons. This CDR3 region has 16 residues. Germline assignment: CDR1 LNHNV and CDR2 YYDKDF (reference sequence). V was pared by 0 bases and J by 5 bases, with 16 bases between. The material was CD4+ or CD8+ T cells sorted from blood, obtained in a trial of the OX40 agonist ivuxolimab. This sequence was found in an adult with an advanced solid tumor such as melanoma, head and neck, liver or kidney cancer. The V call is TRBV15, the J call TRBJ1-1; no reliable D call. As DNA, the CDR3 is TGTGCCACCAGCAGAGATAGGCGGAAGAGGGTGACTGAAGCTTTCTTT. It translates to CATSRDRRKRVTEAFF.